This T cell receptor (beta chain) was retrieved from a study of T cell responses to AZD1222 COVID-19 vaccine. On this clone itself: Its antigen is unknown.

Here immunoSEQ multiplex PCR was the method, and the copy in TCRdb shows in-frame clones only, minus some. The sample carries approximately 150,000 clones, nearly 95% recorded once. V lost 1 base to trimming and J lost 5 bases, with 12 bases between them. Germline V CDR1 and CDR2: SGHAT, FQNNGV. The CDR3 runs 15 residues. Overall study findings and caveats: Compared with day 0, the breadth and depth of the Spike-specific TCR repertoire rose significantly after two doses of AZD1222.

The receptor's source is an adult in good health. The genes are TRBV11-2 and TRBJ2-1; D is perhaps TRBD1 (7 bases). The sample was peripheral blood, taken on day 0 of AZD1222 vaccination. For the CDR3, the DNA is TGTGCCAGCAGCTTAGGGGCGGGACAGAACAATGAGCAGTTCTTC. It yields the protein CASSLGAGQNNEQFF.